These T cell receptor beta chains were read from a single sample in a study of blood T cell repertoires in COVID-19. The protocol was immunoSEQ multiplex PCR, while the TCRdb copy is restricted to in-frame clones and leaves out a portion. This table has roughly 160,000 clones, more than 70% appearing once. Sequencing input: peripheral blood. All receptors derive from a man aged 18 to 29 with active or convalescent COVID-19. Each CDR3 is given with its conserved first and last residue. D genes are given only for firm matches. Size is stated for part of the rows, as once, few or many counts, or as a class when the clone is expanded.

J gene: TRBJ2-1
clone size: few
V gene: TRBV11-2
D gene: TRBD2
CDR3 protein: CASSLAGLVYNEQFF
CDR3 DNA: TGTGCCAGCAGCTTAGCTGGACTAGTATACAATGAGCAGTTCTTC

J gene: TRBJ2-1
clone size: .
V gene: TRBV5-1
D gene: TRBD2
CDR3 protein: CASSLGPGGNEQFF
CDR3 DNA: TGCGCCAGCAGCTTGGGACCGGGGGGCAATGAGCAGTTCTTC

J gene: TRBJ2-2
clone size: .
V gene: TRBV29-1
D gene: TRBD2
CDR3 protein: CSARLAGHTGELFF
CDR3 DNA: TGCAGCGCCCGACTAGCGGGACACACCGGGGAGCTGTTTTTT

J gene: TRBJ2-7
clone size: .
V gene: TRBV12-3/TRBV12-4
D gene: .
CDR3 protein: CASSYTTYEQYF
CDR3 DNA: TGTGCCAGCAGTTATACTACCTACGAGCAGTACTTC

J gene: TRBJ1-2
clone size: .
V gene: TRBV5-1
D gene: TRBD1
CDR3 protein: CASSLGDRARDGYTF
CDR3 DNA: TGCGCCAGCAGCCTAGGGGACAGGGCGAGAGATGGCTACACCTTC

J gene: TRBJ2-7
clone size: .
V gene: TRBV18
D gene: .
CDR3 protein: CASYSTRVEYEQYF
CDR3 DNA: TGTGCCAGCTATTCGACACGTGTTGAGTACGAGCAGTACTTC

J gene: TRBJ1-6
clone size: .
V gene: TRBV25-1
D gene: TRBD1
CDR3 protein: CASSLGTANSPLHF
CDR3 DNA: TGTGCCAGCAGTCTAGGGACAGCAAATTCACCCCTCCACTTT

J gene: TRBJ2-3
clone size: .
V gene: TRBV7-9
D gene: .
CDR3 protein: CASSLGTGTDTQYF
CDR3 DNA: TGTGCCAGCAGCTTAGGGACAGGCACAGATACGCAGTATTTT

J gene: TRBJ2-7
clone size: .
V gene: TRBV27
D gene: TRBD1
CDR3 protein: CASSSGQEYYEQYF
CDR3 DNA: TGTGCCAGCAGTTCGGGACAGGAATACTACGAGCAGTACTTC

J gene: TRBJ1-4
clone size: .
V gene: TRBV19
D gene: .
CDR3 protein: CASSIRGRGEKLFF
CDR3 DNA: TGTGCCAGTAGTATCAGGGGCCGTGGTGAAAAACTGTTTTTT

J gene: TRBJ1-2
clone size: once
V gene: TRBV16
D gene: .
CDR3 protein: CASSLTGREGGYTF
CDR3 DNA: TGTGCCAGCAGCCTGACGGGCAGGGAAGGGGGCTACACCTTC

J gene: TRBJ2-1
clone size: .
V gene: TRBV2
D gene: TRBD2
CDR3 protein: CASSGLAGGSEQFF
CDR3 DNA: TGTGCCAGCAGTGGACTAGCGGGGGGGAGTGAGCAGTTCTTC

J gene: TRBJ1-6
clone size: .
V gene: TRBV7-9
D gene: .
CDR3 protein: CASSPRHQGSDSPLHF
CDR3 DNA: TGTGCCAGCAGCCCCAGACATCAGGGTAGTGATTCACCCCTCCACTTT

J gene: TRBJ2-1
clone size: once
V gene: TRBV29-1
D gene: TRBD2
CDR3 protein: CSVETSGYYNEQFF
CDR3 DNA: TGCAGCGTTGAGACTAGCGGATACTACAATGAGCAGTTCTTC

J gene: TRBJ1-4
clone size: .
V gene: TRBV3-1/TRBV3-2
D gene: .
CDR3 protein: CASSQGRTFNEKLFF
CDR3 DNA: TGTGCCAGCAGCCAAGGACGGACTTTTAATGAAAAACTGTTTTTT

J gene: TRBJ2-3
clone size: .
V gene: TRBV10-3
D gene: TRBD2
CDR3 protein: CAINLAGGDTQYF
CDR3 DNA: TGTGCCATCAATCTAGCGGGGGGGGATACGCAGTATTTT

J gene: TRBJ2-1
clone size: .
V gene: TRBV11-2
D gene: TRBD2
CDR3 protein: CASSSGLAGGGNEQFF
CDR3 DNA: TGTGCCAGCAGCTCCGGACTAGCGGGGGGCGGAAATGAGCAGTTCTTC

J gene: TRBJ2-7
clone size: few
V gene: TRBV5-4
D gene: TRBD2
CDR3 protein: CASSWGTSGTTRYEQYF
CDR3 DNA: TGTGCCAGCAGCTGGGGGACTAGCGGGACCACGCGATACGAGCAGTACTTC

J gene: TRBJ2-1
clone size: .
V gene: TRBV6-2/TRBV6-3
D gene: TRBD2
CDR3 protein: CASSYSIVVAGAYNEQFF
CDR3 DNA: TGTGCCAGCAGTTACTCGATCGTGGTAGCGGGAGCCTACAATGAGCAGTTCTTC

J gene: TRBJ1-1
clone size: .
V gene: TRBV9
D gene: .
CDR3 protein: CASSSKQGSNEAFF
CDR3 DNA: TGTGCCAGCAGCTCGAAGCAGGGGAGTAATGAAGCTTTCTTT

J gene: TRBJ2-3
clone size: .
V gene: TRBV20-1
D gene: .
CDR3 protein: CSASSGRTDTQYF
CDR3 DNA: TGCAGTGCTAGTAGCGGCCGCACAGATACGCAGTATTTT

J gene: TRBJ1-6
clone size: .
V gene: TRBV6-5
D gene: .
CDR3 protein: CASRTLEGNSPLHF
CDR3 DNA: TGTGCCAGCAGGACCTTAGAGGGTAATTCACCCCTCCACTTT

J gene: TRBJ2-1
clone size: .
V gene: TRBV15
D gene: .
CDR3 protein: CATSRPDSDEQFF
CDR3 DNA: TGTGCCACCAGCAGACCTGACAGTGATGAGCAGTTCTTC

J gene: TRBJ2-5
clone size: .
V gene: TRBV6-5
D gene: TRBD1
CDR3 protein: CASSRTGGRETQYF
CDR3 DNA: TGTGCCAGCAGTCGTACAGGGGGCAGGGAGACCCAGTACTTC

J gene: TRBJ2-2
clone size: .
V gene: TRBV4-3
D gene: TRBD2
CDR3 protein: CASSYQRESTGELFF
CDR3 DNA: TGCGCCAGCAGCTACCAGCGGGAGTCAACCGGGGAGCTGTTTTTT

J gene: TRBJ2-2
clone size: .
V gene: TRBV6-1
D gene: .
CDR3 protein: CASSEWGGPRTGELFF
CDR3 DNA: TGTGCCAGCAGTGAATGGGGGGGGCCGAGAACCGGGGAGCTGTTTTTT

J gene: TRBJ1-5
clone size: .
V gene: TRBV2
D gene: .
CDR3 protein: CASSVQGLNQPQHF
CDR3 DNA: TGTGCCAGCAGTGTTCAGGGGCTCAATCAGCCCCAGCATTTT

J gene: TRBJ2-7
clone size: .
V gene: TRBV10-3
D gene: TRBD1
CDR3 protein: CAISESDRGPYEQYF
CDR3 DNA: TGTGCCATCAGTGAGTCGGACAGGGGGCCCTACGAGCAGTACTTC

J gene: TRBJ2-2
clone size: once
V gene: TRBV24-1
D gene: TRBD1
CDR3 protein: CATSAIGQGATGELFF
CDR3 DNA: TGTGCCACCAGTGCCATCGGACAGGGGGCAACCGGGGAGCTGTTTTTT

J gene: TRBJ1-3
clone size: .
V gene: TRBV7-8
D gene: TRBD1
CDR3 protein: CASSSWTGEEDTIYF
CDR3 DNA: TGTGCCAGCAGTTCCTGGACAGGGGAGGAGGACACCATATATTTT

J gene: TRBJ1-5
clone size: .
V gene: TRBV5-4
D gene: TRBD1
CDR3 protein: CASSLEDRVLYSNQPQHF
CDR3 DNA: TGTGCCAGCAGCTTGGAGGACAGGGTGCTATATAGCAATCAGCCCCAGCATTTT

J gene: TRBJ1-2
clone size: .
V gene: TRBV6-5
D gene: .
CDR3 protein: CASRPTESYGYTF
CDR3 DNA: TGTGCCAGCAGACCCACAGAGAGTTATGGCTACACCTTC

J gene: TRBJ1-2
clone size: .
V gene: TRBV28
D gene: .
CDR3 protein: CASSLGHSNYGYTF
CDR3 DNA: TGTGCCAGCAGTTTAGGACACTCGAACTATGGCTACACCTTC

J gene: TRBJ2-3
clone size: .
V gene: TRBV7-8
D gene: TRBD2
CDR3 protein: CASSLDGGVTDTQYF
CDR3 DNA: TGTGCCAGCAGCTTAGATGGGGGGGTTACAGATACGCAGTATTTT

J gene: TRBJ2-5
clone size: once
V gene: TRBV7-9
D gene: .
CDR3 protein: CASSRGQAGETQYF
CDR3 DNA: TGTGCCAGCAGCCGAGGACAGGCGGGGGAGACCCAGTACTTC

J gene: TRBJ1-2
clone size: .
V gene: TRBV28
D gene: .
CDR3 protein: CATEGYGYTF
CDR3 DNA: TGTGCCACCGAGGGTTATGGCTACACCTTC

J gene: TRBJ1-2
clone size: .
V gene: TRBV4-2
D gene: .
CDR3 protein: CASSQTGELYGYTF
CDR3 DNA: TGTGCCAGCAGCCAAACCGGGGAGCTCTATGGCTACACCTTC

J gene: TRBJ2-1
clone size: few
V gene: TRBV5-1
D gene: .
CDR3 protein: CASSFVGEDEQFF
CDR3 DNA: TGCGCCAGCAGCTTTGTGGGGGAGGATGAGCAGTTCTTC

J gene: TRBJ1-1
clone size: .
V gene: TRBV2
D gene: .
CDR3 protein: CATRGLMITEAFF
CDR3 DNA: TGTGCCACCAGGGGCCTTATGATCACTGAAGCTTTCTTT

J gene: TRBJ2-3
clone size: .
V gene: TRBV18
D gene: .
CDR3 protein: CASSRLADTQYF
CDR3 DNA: TGTGCCAGCTCGAGGCTAGCGGATACGCAGTATTTT

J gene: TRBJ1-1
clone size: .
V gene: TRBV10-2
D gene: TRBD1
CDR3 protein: CAMRTGGNTEAFF
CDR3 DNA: TGCGCCATGCGGACAGGGGGTAACACTGAAGCTTTCTTT

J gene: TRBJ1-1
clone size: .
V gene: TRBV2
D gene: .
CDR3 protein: CASSLRSNTEAFF
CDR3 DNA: TGTGCCAGCAGTTTACGGTCAAACACTGAAGCTTTCTTT

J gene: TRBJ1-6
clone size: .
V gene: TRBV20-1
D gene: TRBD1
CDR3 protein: CSARGTGFHF
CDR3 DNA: TGCAGTGCTAGGGGGACAGGTTTCCACTTT

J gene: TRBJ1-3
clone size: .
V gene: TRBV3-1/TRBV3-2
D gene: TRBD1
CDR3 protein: CASSHSDRGRNTIYF
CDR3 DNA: TGTGCCAGCAGCCATTCGGACAGGGGGAGAAACACCATATATTTT

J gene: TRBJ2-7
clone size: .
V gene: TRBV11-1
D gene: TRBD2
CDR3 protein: CASSWGGNEQYF
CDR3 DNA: TGTGCCAGCAGCTGGGGGGGGAACGAGCAGTACTTC

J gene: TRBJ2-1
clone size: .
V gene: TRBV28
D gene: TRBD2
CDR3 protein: CATKSAGVVEQFF
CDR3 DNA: TGTGCCACCAAGTCCGCGGGAGTAGTTGAGCAGTTCTTC

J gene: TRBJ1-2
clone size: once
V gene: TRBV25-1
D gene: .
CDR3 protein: CASSSWGANYGYTF
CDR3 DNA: TGTGCCAGCTCCTCGTGGGGGGCTAACTATGGCTACACCTTC

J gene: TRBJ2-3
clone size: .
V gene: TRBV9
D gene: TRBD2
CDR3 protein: CASSVKRGSSGGTDTQYF
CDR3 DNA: TGTGCCAGCAGCGTAAAGCGGGGGTCTAGCGGGGGCACAGATACGCAGTATTTT

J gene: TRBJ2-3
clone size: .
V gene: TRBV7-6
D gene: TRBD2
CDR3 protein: CASSQGLAGEEAADTQYF
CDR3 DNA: TGTGCCAGCAGCCAGGGACTAGCGGGAGAGGAGGCAGCAGATACGCAGTATTTT

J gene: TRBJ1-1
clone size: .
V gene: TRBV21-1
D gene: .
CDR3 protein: CASSILEGTVQEAFF
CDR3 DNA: TGTGCCAGCAGCATCCTAGAAGGGACAGTTCAGGAAGCTTTCTTT

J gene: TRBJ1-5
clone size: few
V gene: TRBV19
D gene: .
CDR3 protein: CASSIARGGNQPQHF
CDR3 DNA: TGTGCCAGTAGTATTGCCCGAGGGGGAAATCAGCCCCAGCATTTT

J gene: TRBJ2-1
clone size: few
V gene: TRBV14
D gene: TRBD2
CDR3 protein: CASSLGTSGLAEQFF
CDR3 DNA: TGTGCCAGCAGCCTAGGGACTAGCGGGTTGGCTGAGCAGTTCTTC

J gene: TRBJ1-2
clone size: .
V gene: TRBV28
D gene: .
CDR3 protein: CASSLDRNYGYTF
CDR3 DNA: TGTGCCAGCAGTTTGGACAGAAACTATGGCTACACCTTC

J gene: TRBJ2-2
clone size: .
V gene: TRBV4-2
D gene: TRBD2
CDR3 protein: CASSQDSQAGGNTGELFF
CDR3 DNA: TGTGCCAGCAGCCAAGATTCTCAAGCGGGGGGGAACACCGGGGAGCTGTTTTTT

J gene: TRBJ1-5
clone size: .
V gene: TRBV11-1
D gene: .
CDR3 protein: CASSLGGGQPQHF
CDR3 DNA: TGTGCCAGCAGCTTGGGGGGTGGACAGCCCCAGCATTTT

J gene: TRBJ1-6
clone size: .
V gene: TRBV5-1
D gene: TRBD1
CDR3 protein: CASSLAGQGRGSPLHF
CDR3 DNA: TGCGCCAGCAGCTTGGCGGGACAGGGAAGGGGCTCACCCCTCCACTTT

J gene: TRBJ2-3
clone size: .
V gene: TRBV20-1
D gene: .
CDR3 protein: CSASRGGASDTQYF
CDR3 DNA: TGCAGTGCCAGTAGGGGGGGGGCGTCAGATACGCAGTATTTT

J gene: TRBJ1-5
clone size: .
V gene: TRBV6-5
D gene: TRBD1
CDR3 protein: CASARQGARQPQHF
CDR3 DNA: TGTGCCAGCGCAAGACAGGGGGCAAGGCAGCCCCAGCATTTT

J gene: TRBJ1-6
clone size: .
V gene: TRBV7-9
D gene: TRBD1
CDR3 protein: CASSGDRGGISSYNSPLHF
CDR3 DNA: TGTGCCAGCAGCGGGGACAGGGGAGGAATTAGCTCCTATAATTCACCCCTCCACTTT

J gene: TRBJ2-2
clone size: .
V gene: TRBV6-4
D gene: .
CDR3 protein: CASSNAGNGELFF
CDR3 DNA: TGTGCCAGCAGTAATGCAGGCAACGGGGAGCTGTTTTTT